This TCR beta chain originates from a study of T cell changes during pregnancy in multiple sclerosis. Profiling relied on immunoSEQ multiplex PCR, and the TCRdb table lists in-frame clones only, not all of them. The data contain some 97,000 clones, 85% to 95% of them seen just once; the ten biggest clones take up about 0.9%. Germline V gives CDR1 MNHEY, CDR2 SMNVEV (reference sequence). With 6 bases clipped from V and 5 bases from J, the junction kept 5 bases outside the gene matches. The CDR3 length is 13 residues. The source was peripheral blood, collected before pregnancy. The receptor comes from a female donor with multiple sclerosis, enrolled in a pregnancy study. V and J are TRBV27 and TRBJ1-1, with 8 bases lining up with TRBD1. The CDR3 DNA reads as TGTGCCAGCAGCCGACAGGGGAGGACTGAAGCTTTCTTT. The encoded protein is CASSRQGRTEAFF.